This passage covers 32 T cell receptor beta chains from one sample sequenced in a study of cytomegalovirus exposure and HLA in healthy donors. The PCR ran on 60 Vbeta and 13 Jbeta primers. Produced via immunoSEQ multiplex PCR; TCRdb's table is partial and in-frame only. This table holds 150,000 to 250,000 clones, approximately 80% found once. The sequencing sample was made of PBMCs. The receptors were sampled from a boy aged 2 to 10 in good health and CMV-seronegative.

This chain uses TRBV4-2 with TRBJ2-7; 8 positions match TRBD2. From germline, CDR1 is LGHNA and CDR2 YNFKEQ. V shed 3 bases, J shed 1 base, and the junction held 11 bases outside the gene matches. This CDR3 is built from 17 residues. The CDR3 loop is CASSHPNSGTRSYEQYF. The CDR3 nucleotides are TGTGCCAGCAGCCACCCTAATTCCGGGACTAGGTCCTACGAGCAGTACTTC.

This clone was recorded a few times. V gene TRBV9 combines with J gene TRBJ2-3; 8 nucleotides align to TRBD2. The J segment lost 3 bases and the V segment lost 0 bases, leaving 6 bases of the junction unmatched. CDR1 SGDLS and CDR2 YYNGEE come from the germline V gene. The CDR3 is 16 amino acids. The CDR3 protein is CASSVGQSSGTDTQYF. The CDR3 nucleotides read TGTGCCAGCAGCGTAGGTCAGTCTAGCGGGACAGATACGCAGTATTTT.

The chain links TRBV7-6 to TRBJ1-5; no reliable D call. Germline V gives CDR1 SGHVS, CDR2 FNYEAQ. Deletions cut 4 bases from V and 9 bases from J, with 13 bases between. The CDR3 covers 13 residues. This CDR3 is CASSSSPSGPQHF. The CDR3, as DNA: TGTGCCAGCAGCTCTTCCCCGAGCGGGCCCCAGCATTTT. Filled out from reference TRBV7-6 and TRBJ1-5, the complete variable domain reads GAGVSQSPRYKVTKRGQDVALRCDPISGHVSLYWYRQALGQGPEFLTYFNYEAQQDKSGLPNDRFSAERPEGSISTLTIQRTEQRDSAMYRCASSSSPSGPQHFGDGTRLSIL.

The V and J genes are TRBV19 and TRBJ1-5; tentative D call: TRBD1 (6 bases). Germline CDR1 LNHDA, CDR2 SQIVND (reference sequence). The V gene lost 0 bases and the J gene lost 6 bases, with 15 bases spanning the gap. The CDR3 is 16 residues long. This CDR3 reads CASSIDLGGGGQPQHF. The CDR3 DNA sequence: TGTGCCAGTAGTATAGATCTGGGGGGGGGCGGTCAGCCCCAGCATTTT.

V usage is TRBV7-3 and J usage is TRBJ2-2; D may be TRBD1 (6 bases). The CDR3 has 18 amino acids. Trimming stripped 1 base from V and 3 bases from J, with 18 bases between. Germline V gives CDR1 SGHTA, CDR2 FQGTGA. The CDR3 DNA is TGTGCCAGCAGCTTAAAGGGCGGGTCCCAGGGGTACACCGGGGAGCTGTTTTTT. Amino acid sequence: CASSLKGGSQGYTGELFF.

The CDR3 DNA sequence: TGTGCCAGCAGCCAAGGACCCGGGACTAGCGGGGGCCCCCAAGAGACCCAGTACTTC. Translation: CASSQGPGTSGGPQETQYF. This chain links TRBV4-2 with TRBJ2-5; 14 bases align to TRBD2. Per germline, CDR1 LGHNA and CDR2 YNFKEQ. After removal of 1 base from V and 1 base from J, the junction contained 8 bases not matched to a gene. CDR3 size: 19 residues.

The chain couples TRBV4-1 to TRBJ2-5; TRBD1 matches 7 bases. Germline-derived CDR1 and CDR2 are MGHRA and YSYEKL. The CDR3 is 14 amino acids. Trimming removed 6 bases from V and 1 base from J; junction bases left unmatched: 5. CDR3 amino acids: CASRATGSQETQYF. CDR3 sequence (DNA): TGCGCCAGCAGAGCGACAGGGTCCCAAGAGACCCAGTACTTC.

This clone came up once. The identical CDR3 is also encoded by other nucleotide sequences in the sample. The chain couples TRBV5-8 to TRBJ2-3; 12 positions agree with TRBD1. CDR1 and CDR2 (germline): SGHTS, YDEGEE. This CDR3 has 16 amino acids. V was clipped by 4 bases and J by 2 bases; unmatched bases: 5. CDR3: CASSRGQGALTDTQYF. For the CDR3, the DNA is TGTGCCAGCAGCAGGGGACAGGGGGCTCTCACAGATACGCAGTATTTT.

Turning to this clone: At the DNA level, this CDR3 is encoded by other sequences in the same sample as well. The rearrangement joins TRBV21-1 to TRBJ2-7; the table names TRBD1, a call not compared with the DNA. TRBV21-1 is a known pseudogene. This CDR3 spans 11 amino acids. The CDR3 reads CASRDTYEQYF. CDR3 coding DNA: TGTGCCAGCAGGGACACCTACGAGCAGTACTTC.

This chain uses TRBV6-5 with TRBJ1-2, with D hard to call. Trimming cost V 8 bases and J 6 bases, with 16 bases left between them. The germline CDR1 and CDR2 sequences are MNHEY and SVGAGI. CDR3 length equals 13 residues. CDR3 nucleotides: TGTGCCAGCCGACGGAGGGAAAGAAATGGCTACACCTTC. Protein product: CASRRRERNGYTF.

The gene calls are TRBV27 and TRBJ1-4; 8 nucleotides line up with TRBD1. The CDR3 consists of 18 residues. With 4 bases clipped from V and 5 bases from J, the junction kept 15 bases outside the gene matches. CDR1 MNHEY and CDR2 SMNVEV come from the germline V gene (reference sequence). Here the CDR3 reads CASSSRQGICFGNEKLFF. As DNA, the CDR3 is TGTGCCAGCAGTTCTCGACAGGGGATATGCTTCGGGAATGAAAAACTGTTTTTT.

This sequence joins TRBV7-9 and TRBJ2-1; D is perhaps TRBD1 (5 bases). Germline V gene lookup returns CDR1 SEHNR and CDR2 FQNEAQ (reference sequence). The CDR3 contains 16 residues. The V gene lost 1 base and the J gene lost 0 bases, with 10 bases spanning the gap. CDR3: CASSLDGGHSYNEQFF. Here the CDR3 DNA reads TGTGCCAGCAGCTTAGACGGCGGACACTCCTACAATGAGCAGTTCTTC.

This rearrangement joins TRBV5-1 to TRBJ1-2, with D perhaps TRBD1 (5 bases). Per germline, CDR1 SGHRS and CDR2 YFSETQ. The CDR3 is made up of 15 amino acids. V shed 4 bases and J shed 4 bases, with 17 bases lying between them. CDR3 amino acids: CASSPVQQGLYGYTF. In nucleotides, the CDR3 is TGCGCCAGCAGCCCCGTGCAGCAGGGACTCTATGGCTACACCTTC.

The chain joins TRBV6-1 to TRBJ1-1; weak D call: TRBD1 (6 bases). The V end lost 6 bases, the J end lost 6 bases, and 14 bases lay between the germline ends. The CDR3 runs to 13 residues. CDR1 is MNHNS, CDR2 SASEGT, per germline. CDR3 loop: CASRETGIPEAFF. The DNA of the CDR3 is TGTGCCAGCAGAGAAACAGGGATACCTGAAGCTTTCTTT.

The chain has TRBV19 and TRBJ1-2; D gene ambiguous. This CDR3 is built from 12 residues. Trimming cost V 10 bases and J 2 bases, with 11 bases left between them. Germline loops: CDR1 LNHDA, CDR2 SQIVND (reference sequence). CDR3 DNA: TGTGCCACCACTCGGAGAAACTATGGCTACACCTTC. Translation: CATTRRNYGYTF.

The J gene is TRBJ2-2, the V gene TRBV23-1; a possible D gene is TRBD2 (5 bases). TRBV23-1 is flagged as an ORF with uncertain function. V lost 4 bases and J lost 3, with 12 bases in between. The CDR3 covers 15 residues. The CDR3, as DNA: TGCGCCAGCAGTCTCCTGCCCGGGGACACCGGGGAGCTGTTTTTT. Protein product: CASSLLPGDTGELFF.

This sequence joins TRBV7-2 and TRBJ2-1, with D maybe TRBD1 (5 bases). The CDR3 is made up of 13 amino acids. Trimming removed 5 bases at V and 4 bases at J, with 9 bases between. Germline V gene lookup returns CDR1 SGHTA and CDR2 FQGNSA. CDR3 sequence: CASSRQGYNEQFF. The CDR3 DNA reads TGTGCCAGCAGCAGGCAGGGTTACAATGAGCAGTTCTTC.

The chain combines TRBV5-6 with TRBJ1-1; D remains unclear. The CDR3 is 15 amino acids. Germline assignment: CDR1 SGHDT and CDR2 YYEEEE. V was shortened by 1 base and J by 2 bases, with 12 bases between the two germline ends. The CDR3: CASSLSAVFNTEAFF. The DNA for the CDR3 is TGTGCCAGCAGCTTGTCGGCGGTTTTCAACACTGAAGCTTTCTTT.

The chain carries TRBV6-1 and TRBJ1-2; D is undetermined. The CDR3 contains 14 residues. Germline CDR1 is MNHNS and CDR2 is SASEGT. The V end lost 1 base, the J end lost 4 bases, and 10 bases lay between the germline ends. The CDR3 sequence: CASSEGAAPYGYTF. The CDR3 DNA reads TGTGCCAGCAGTGAAGGAGCAGCGCCCTATGGCTACACCTTC.

There are a few counts of this clone. V usage is TRBV14 and J usage is TRBJ1-1, with D possibly matching TRBD1 (5 bases). CDR3 size: 13 residues. Germline CDR1 and CDR2: SGHDN and FVKESK. Deletions cut 7 bases from V and 2 bases from J, with 11 bases between. The CDR3 bases are TGTGCCAGCATCGCAGGGTATAACACTGAAGCTTTCTTT. Translation gives CASIAGYNTEAFF.

The chain combines TRBV10-3 with TRBJ2-3; 9 nucleotides match TRBD1. V shed 8 bases, J shed 6 bases, and the junction held 9 bases outside the gene matches. Germline-derived CDR1 and CDR2 are ENHRY and SYGVKD. CDR3 length equals 14 residues. CDR3 residues: CAISRTGEGDTQYF. CDR3 sequence (DNA): TGTGCCATCTCCCGGACAGGGGAAGGGGATACGCAGTATTTT.

This clone was counted only a few times. This sequence joins TRBV7-2 and TRBJ2-1; 12 bases are shared with TRBD2. J was trimmed by 9 bases and V by 5 bases; bases with no gene match: 8. Germline V gives CDR1 SGHTA, CDR2 FQGNSA. The CDR3 runs 15 residues. The CDR3 bases are TGTGCCAGCAGCCCTAGCGGGGGGGCGTCGATTGAGCAGTTCTTC. It translates to CASSPSGGASIEQFF.

Only a few counts were recorded for this clone. This chain uses TRBV15 with TRBJ2-2; 9 positions match TRBD2. J lost 6 bases, V lost 2 bases, and 10 bases had no gene match. The length of the CDR3 is 17 residues. Per the germline V gene, CDR1 is LNHNV and CDR2 is YYDKDF (reference sequence). CDR3 sequence reads: CATSRHVGTSHAGELFF. CDR3 nucleotide sequence: TGTGCCACCAGCAGACATGTCGGGACTAGCCACGCCGGGGAGCTGTTTTTT.

This clone was detected a few times. The chain links TRBV4-2 to TRBJ1-2, with D tentatively TRBD1 (5 bases). Trimming cost V 1 base and J 4 bases, with 10 bases left between them. Germline V gene lookup returns CDR1 LGHNA and CDR2 YNFKEQ. This CDR3 has 14 residues. CDR3: CASSQAGTTYGYTF. CDR3 nucleotides: TGTGCCAGCAGCCAAGCCGGGACTACCTATGGCTACACCTTC.

This clone was picked up one time. The chain recombines TRBV18 with TRBJ2-3; D may be TRBD1 (6 bases). Trimming left V 6 bases short and J 4 bases short, with 14 bases between. Germline V gene sequence: CDR1 KGHSH, CDR2 LQKENI. The CDR3 runs to 14 residues. This CDR3 reads CASSPTGDADTQYF. Here the CDR3 DNA reads TGTGCCAGCTCCCCGACAGGAGACGCAGATACGCAGTATTTT.

J is TRBJ1-6 and V is TRBV9, with a weak D call TRBD1 (5 bases). Germline lookup yields CDR1 SGDLS and CDR2 YYNGEE. The CDR3 totals 14 residues. V lost 0 bases to trimming and J lost 9 bases, with 10 bases between them. For the CDR3, the DNA is TGTGCCAGCAGCGTAGCAGGGTTCCCTTCACCCCTCCACTTT. Translating gives CASSVAGFPSPLHF.

This clone was counted a single time. The V and J genes are TRBV4-2 and TRBJ1-6; 9 bases align to TRBD1. Germline-derived CDR1 and CDR2 are LGHNA and YNFKEQ. CDR3 length: 16 residues. The J segment lost 7 bases and the V segment lost 3 bases, leaving 7 bases of the junction unmatched. For the CDR3, the DNA is TGTGCCAGCAGCCATGAACAGGGGGCAGTGAATTCACCCCTCCACTTT. Amino acid sequence: CASSHEQGAVNSPLHF.

The chain uses TRBV30 and TRBJ2-1; 9 nucleotides align to TRBD2. Germline assignment: CDR1 GTSNPN and CDR2 SVGIG (reference sequence). CDR3 length: 16 amino acids. The V gene end was trimmed by 6 bases and the J gene end by 7 bases; junction bases not matched to a gene: 16. The CDR3: CACLPAGLAGRNEQFF. CDR3 DNA sequence: TGTGCCTGTCTTCCGGCGGGGCTAGCGGGGAGGAATGAGCAGTTCTTC.

This clone came up once. This chain joins TRBV5-1 and TRBJ1-2; 8 bases match TRBD1. With V trimmed by 7 bases and J by 7 bases, 6 bases remained unmatched. The CDR3 is 12 residues long. The V gene's germline CDR1 is SGHRS and CDR2 YFSETQ. For the CDR3, the DNA is TGCGCCAGCTCCTGGACAGGGCTTGGCTACACCTTC. It specifies CASSWTGLGYTF.

V and J are TRBV7-2 and TRBJ1-2, with a weak D call TRBD1 (6 bases). The ends were cut back, 5 bases at V and 4 bases at J, with 14 bases in the middle. Germline V lookup: CDR1 SGHTA, CDR2 FQGNSA. CDR3 length: 14 residues. In DNA, the CDR3 is TGTGCCAGCAGCCATAACAGGGATCTCTATGGCTACACCTTC. Amino acids: CASSHNRDLYGYTF.

The rearrangement links TRBV5-5 to TRBJ1-2; D unclear. Per germline, CDR1 SGHKS and CDR2 YYEKEE (reference sequence). CDR3 length equals 15 residues. V dropped 4 bases and J dropped 0 bases, with 13 bases sitting between them. This chain's CDR3 is CASSPGFTPNYGYTF. CDR3 nucleotides: TGTGCCAGCAGCCCAGGCTTCACACCTAACTATGGCTACACCTTC.

The J gene is TRBJ1-1, the V gene TRBV4-1; 9 bases line up with TRBD1. Losses at the gene ends were 1 base for V and 1 base for J; bases not matched to a gene: 10. Germline V CDR1 and CDR2: MGHRA, YSYEKL. The CDR3 loop spans 18 amino acids. The CDR3 DNA sequence: TGCGCCAGCAGCCAAGGCGTGGGGACAGGGTGGGGGAACACTGAAGCTTTCTTT. Amino acid sequence: CASSQGVGTGWGNTEAFF.